The subject of this entry is one T cell receptor beta chain. This clone was recorded a few times. Its antigen has not been determined. No base-level quality is on record; no much larger clone is a single base apart. The immunoSEQ Assay, a bias-controlled multiplex PCR, was used to amplify TCRbeta CDR3 regions from genomic DNA. The authors' pipeline ran thus. The number of nucleated cells in each sample was estimated from the amplification of reference gene primers within the assay. To quantify the absolute abundance of each unique TCRbeta CDR3 rearrangement, sequence reads were collapsed and filtered. For each sample, productive Simpson clonality was calculated by taking the square root of Simpson's diversity index across productive rearrangements. TCRdb took over this immuneACCESS table, retaining in-frame rearrangements with V and J assigned. Such tables are incomplete; in checked studies, under half of the missing clones stem from an unresolved V gene, and the remainder is unexplained. The D gene and trimming were derived from the DNA, and the V and J assignments and clone size from that table. This sample comprises about 210,000 clones, about 83% of them detected only once. The ten top clones hold approximately 2.9% of the sample.

This entry comes from a study of blood T cell repertoires in COVID-19 (TCRdb year 2020). Context from the whole study: Samples from collaborators originated in the United States, Italy and Spain and spanned both the acute and convalescent phases of COVID-19. A freely available public database, intended as a resource for researchers studying the immune response to SARS-CoV-2, is where the repertoires were released. Where available, HLA class I and class II types were obtained from metadata supplied by the sample provider rather than from assay-based typing. The dataset comprised deeply sampled blood TCRbeta repertoires from subjects exposed to, actively infected with, or recovered from COVID-19. Sample metadata almost always included a de-identified subject ID, COVID-19 status, age in years and sex. The prospective study material was composed of cDNA or gDNA derived from T cells, B-cell-depleted T cells, or PBMCs. Samples were obtained from the ongoing ImmuneRACE study (first 160 participants) and from some 1,200 subjects provided by 6 global collaborators. Broad study findings and their caveats: How much clinical and demographic metadata was included differed by source and by participant, and the metadata was provided uncurated.

CDR1 and CDR2, looked up from the germline V gene, are SQVTM and ANQGSEA. Cut back by 4 bases and 7 bases, the V and J ends lie 14 bases apart. From the cysteine through the phenylalanine, the CDR3 covers 13 amino acids. Only the CDR3 DNA stays, 39 bases, in frame from base 1. The collaborating institutions used their own protocols to collect whole blood in K2EDTA tubes. For TCRbeta analysis, collaborators shipped samples as frozen whole blood, isolated PBMCs, or DNA extracted from either of those sample types. The sequence was obtained from a man aged 45-65 years with active or convalescent COVID-19. Sequencing input: peripheral blood. Recombination joined TRBV29-1 with TRBJ2-1; the D region possibly corresponds to TRBD2 (5 bases align). The bases read TGCAGCGTTGGCCTGGGGAGTGCAAATGAGCAGTTCTTC. It encodes CSVGLGSANEQFF.